These 27 T cell receptor beta chains originate from one sample sequenced in a study of T cell repertoires in ileal Crohn's disease. Only in-frame clones appear in the TCRdb table, and some are missing; sequencing was by immunoSEQ multiplex PCR. The profile covers approximately 14,000 clones, with more than 60% appearing a single time and about 15% taken by the ten largest. Time point noted: inflamed ileum from the surgical specimen. The sample comprised ileal tissue. The source of these receptors is an adult with Crohn's disease.

This clone was detected a few times. The chain uses TRBV5-1 and TRBJ1-2; no clear D. V gave up 0 bases and J gave up 5 bases, with 17 bases separating them. This CDR3 comprises 16 residues. Germline-derived CDR1 and CDR2 are SGHRS and YFSETQ. The CDR3, as DNA: TGCGCCAGCAGCTTGGTTTCCCAGCCCGGCAATTATGGCTACACCTTC. Translation gives CASSLVSQPGNYGYTF.

The chain joins TRBV10-1 to TRBJ2-7; TRBD1 might be the D (6 bases). Trimming cost V 2 bases and J 7 bases, with 15 bases left between them. Per germline, CDR1 WNHNN and CDR2 SYGVQD (reference sequence). The CDR3 loop spans 14 amino acids. As DNA, the CDR3 is TGCGCCAGCAGTGAGAACAGGGACCTGGGTGAGCAGTACTTC. It specifies CASSENRDLGEQYF.

The chain has TRBV7-6 and TRBJ1-2; possibly TRBD1 for D (6 bases). The germline CDR1 and CDR2 sequences are SGHVS and FNYEAQ. The CDR3 totals 16 residues. V lost 1 base and J 3 bases, leaving 15 bases between the germline ends. CDR3 DNA: TGTGCCAGCAGCTTAGGGGGGGCGGGACGGCACTATGGCTACACCTTC. It translates to CASSLGGAGRHYGYTF.

Turning to this clone: The germline gene is not matched at one end of the junction; a read error may be the cause. This CDR3 is CASSPGTGGGNEQFF. In DNA, the CDR3 is TGTGCTAGCAGCCCTGGGACAGGGGGCGGGAATGAGCAGTTCTTC. The chain recombines TRBV7-7 with TRBJ2-1; 12 positions match TRBD1. The germline CDR1 and CDR2 sequences are SSHAT and FNYEAQ (reference sequence). The length of the CDR3 is 15 residues.

In this sample, this clone turned up a few times. This chain connects TRBV30 to TRBJ2-7; TRBD1 is a possible D gene (5 bases). This CDR3 spans 13 amino acids. Germline V lookup: CDR1 GTSNPN, CDR2 SVGIG (reference sequence). V lost 5 bases, J lost 3 bases, and 14 bases lay in between. The CDR3 loop is CAWEKGSGYEQYF. The CDR3 coding sequence is TGTGCCTGGGAAAAGGGGTCCGGCTACGAGCAGTACTTC.

This chain uses TRBV7-8 with TRBJ2-1; TRBD2 aligns across 13 bases. Germline V gene lookup returns CDR1 SGHVS and CDR2 FQNEAQ. The CDR3 covers 15 residues. V shed 5 bases, J shed 4 bases, and the junction held 2 bases outside the gene matches. The CDR3 region is CASSVTSGGYNEQFF. In DNA, the CDR3 is TGTGCCAGCAGCGTGACTAGCGGGGGGTACAATGAGCAGTTCTTC. Together with reference TRBV7-8 and TRBJ2-1, the CDR3 gives the full variable domain: GAGVSQSPRYKVAKRGQDVALRCDPISGHVSLFWYQQALGQGPEFLTYFQNEAQLDKSGLPSDRFFAERPEGSVSTLKIQRTQQEDSAVYLCASSVTSGGYNEQFFGPGTRLTVL.

The rearrangement joins TRBV4-2 to TRBJ2-5; the match to TRBD2 covers 11 bases. Germline CDR1 reads LGHNA; CDR2 reads YNFKEQ. V was clipped by 0 bases and J by 3 bases; unmatched bases: 9. The CDR3 contains 18 residues. In DNA, the CDR3 is TGTGCCAGCAGCCAAGATCCGGCTAGCGGGGGGAGGGAAGAGACCCAGTACTTC. Amino acids: CASSQDPASGGREETQYF.

This rearrangement joins TRBV11-1 to TRBJ2-7; 9 nucleotides align to TRBD2. In germline, CDR1 is SGHAT, CDR2 FQDESV (reference sequence). V lost 2 bases to trimming and J lost 2 bases; unmatched junction nucleotides: 13. The CDR3 loop spans 18 amino acids. The CDR3 reads CASSLTTKRAGGPYEQYF. In DNA, the CDR3 is TGTGCCAGCAGCTTAACGACCAAGCGAGCGGGGGGTCCCTACGAGCAGTACTTC.

V usage is TRBV6-1 and J usage is TRBJ1-6, with TRBD1 as a possible D gene (5 bases). Trimming left V 5 bases short and J 7 bases short, with 12 bases between. The length of the CDR3 is 14 residues. Looked up from germline, CDR1 is MNHNS and CDR2 is SASEGT. CDR3 bases: TGTGCCAGCAGTTCGGGGGTGGAAAATTCACCCCTCCACTTT. It specifies CASSSGVENSPLHF.

This clone was counted between two and nine times. The chain joins TRBV2 to TRBJ2-3, with 10 bases lining up with TRBD2. V lost 5 bases, J lost 3 bases, and 5 bases stayed unmatched. This CDR3 region has 15 residues. Germline CDR1 reads SNHLY; CDR2 reads FYNNEI. This CDR3 reads CASSPSGGRTDTQYF. The CDR3 bases are TGTGCCAGCAGTCCTAGCGGGGGTCGGACAGATACGCAGTATTTT.

The chain links TRBV13 to TRBJ1-5; D gene ambiguous. V lost 2 bases and J 6 bases, leaving 5 bases between the germline ends. Germline lookup yields CDR1 PRHDT and CDR2 FYEKMQ (reference sequence). This CDR3 region has 12 residues. The DNA of the CDR3 is TGTGCCAGCAGCTTACTGGGTCAGCCCCAGCATTTT. Amino acids: CASSLLGQPQHF.

The chain is built from TRBV10-2 and TRBJ1-2; D ambiguous. CDR3 length: 16 residues. Germline V CDR1 and CDR2: WSHSY, SAAADI. V was pared by 7 bases and J by 8 bases, with 26 bases between. CDR3 sequence (DNA): TGCGCCAGCACCCAATTTGAGGACGGCAGCCGGGGAGGCTACACCTTC. Translated: CASTQFEDGSRGGYTF.

J is TRBJ1-4 and V is TRBV5-1; 8 bases match TRBD1. Germline-derived CDR1 and CDR2 are SGHRS and YFSETQ. This CDR3 has 14 amino acids. Trimming cost V 6 bases and J 8 bases; bases outside gene matches: 9. The CDR3 spells CASNPTGEGEKLFF. The CDR3 DNA follows: TGCGCCAGCAACCCGACAGGGGAAGGGGAAAAACTGTTTTTT.

The rearrangement joins TRBV5-4 to TRBJ1-2; 8 positions match TRBD1. The junction had 13 bases not matched to a gene; V was cut back by 4 bases and J by 8 bases. In germline, CDR1 is SGHNT, CDR2 YYREEE (reference sequence). The CDR3 covers 15 residues. The CDR3 sequence is CASSPQGQAIRGYTF. CDR3 sequence (DNA): TGTGCCAGCAGCCCCCAGGGACAGGCGATTCGCGGCTACACCTTC.

This rearrangement joins TRBV19 to TRBJ2-7, with 11 nucleotides matching TRBD2. The CDR3 has 16 amino acids. The ends lost 3 bases at V and 4 bases at J; junction bases unmatched: 8. Germline V lookup: CDR1 LNHDA, CDR2 SQIVND (reference sequence). In DNA form, the CDR3 reads TGTGCCAGTAGTATTGGGTCGCTAGCGGGGGGTTACGAGCAGTACTTC. Translated: CASSIGSLAGGYEQYF. Drawing the rest from reference TRBV19 and TRBJ2-7, the complete variable domain is DGGITQSPKYLFRKEGQNVTLSCEQNLNHDAMYWYRQDPGQGLRLIYYSQIVNDFQKGDIAEGYSVSREKKESFPLTVTSAQKNPTAFYLCASSIGSLAGGYEQYFGPGTRLTVT.

The chain is built from TRBV29-1 and TRBJ1-4; a weak D match, TRBD1 (5 bases). The V end lost 4 bases, the J end lost 4 bases, and 13 bases lay between the germline ends. CDR1 and CDR2 from the germline V gene are SQVTM and ANQGSEA. The CDR3 covers 14 residues. This chain's CDR3 is CSVVGGTHNEKLFF. DNA of the CDR3: TGCAGCGTTGTAGGTGGGACTCATAATGAAAAACTGTTTTTT.

The CDR3 region is CASNQGGAEMNTEAFF. Written as DNA, the CDR3 is TGCGCCAGCAATCAGGGGGGGGCGGAGATGAACACTGAAGCTTTCTTT. V gene TRBV5-1 combines with J gene TRBJ1-1, with 7 bases lining up with TRBD1. This CDR3 region has 16 residues. Trimming removed 6 bases from V and 0 bases from J; junction bases left unmatched: 11. Germline CDR1 reads SGHRS; CDR2 reads YFSETQ.

By share, this clone counts as medium-sized. This sample also contains other DNA sequences that code for the same CDR3. V usage is TRBV10-1 and J usage is TRBJ2-2, with 7 nucleotides matching TRBD1. With 6 bases clipped from V and 0 bases from J, the junction kept 4 bases outside the gene matches. The CDR3 is 15 residues long. Germline V lookup: CDR1 WNHNN, CDR2 SYGVQD (reference sequence). The DNA of the CDR3 is TGCGCCAGCAGCCGGGACAGCGCGAACACCGGGGAGCTGTTTTTT. This translates into CASSRDSANTGELFF.

This chain uses TRBV19 with TRBJ2-7, with 7 bases aligning to TRBD1. Germline CDR1 is LNHDA and CDR2 is SQIVND (reference sequence). The CDR3 covers 13 residues. With 5 bases clipped from V and 9 bases from J, the junction kept 10 bases outside the gene matches. The CDR3 reads CASSDREIPRQYF. In DNA form, the CDR3 reads TGTGCCAGTAGTGACAGGGAGATCCCTCGGCAGTACTTC.

This clone was detected a few times. V gene TRBV5-1 combines with J gene TRBJ1-4; D is uncertain. The V gene's germline CDR1 is SGHRS and CDR2 YFSETQ. The CDR3 sequence is 13 residues long. The V end was cut by 7 bases, the J end by 3 bases, with 10 bases between. The CDR3 reads CASRDDPNEKLFF. The CDR3, as DNA: TGCGCCAGCCGCGACGACCCTAATGAAAAACTGTTTTTT.

Only a few counts were recorded for this clone. The rearrangement uses TRBV14 and TRBJ2-7; D possibly matches TRBD1 or TRBD2 (5 bases each). The germline CDR1 and CDR2 sequences are SGHDN and FVKESK. V lost 3 bases to trimming and J lost 5 bases, with 23 bases between them. The length of the CDR3 is 17 residues. The CDR3 sequence is CASSQPWGSSSRHEQYF. For the CDR3, the DNA is TGTGCCAGCAGCCAGCCGTGGGGGTCCTCCTCTAGGCACGAGCAGTACTTC.

This chain joins TRBV5-1 and TRBJ1-2; D gene unclear. Germline V gene lookup returns CDR1 SGHRS and CDR2 YFSETQ. V lost 3 bases, J lost 0 bases, and 15 bases lay in between. The CDR3 runs 16 residues. CDR3 sequence (DNA): TGCGCCAGCAGCTCCGGGATGCAATCAGCTAACTATGGCTACACCTTC. Translating it yields CASSSGMQSANYGYTF.

This clone came up a few times. This rearrangement joins TRBV25-1 to TRBJ1-4, with 9 nucleotides matching TRBD1. V dropped 2 bases and J dropped 7; count of bases not matched to a gene: 11. This CDR3 spans 17 amino acids. The germline V gene has CDR1 MGHDK and CDR2 SYGVNS. The CDR3 protein is CASSELGWDREGEKLFF. Written as DNA, the CDR3 is TGTGCCAGCAGTGAACTCGGATGGGACAGGGAAGGTGAAAAACTGTTTTTT.

The V call is TRBV5-1, the J call TRBJ2-2, with D hard to call. CDR1 and CDR2 (germline): SGHRS, YFSETQ. The length of the CDR3 is 13 residues. V lost 7 bases to trimming and J lost 0 bases, with 7 bases between them. The CDR3 DNA sequence: TGCGCCAGCGGAATCACGAACACCGGGGAGCTGTTTTTT. Translating it yields CASGITNTGELFF.

This clone occurred once. The J gene is TRBJ1-1, the V gene TRBV19; D remains ambiguous. The CDR3 loop spans 11 amino acids. Germline loops: CDR1 LNHDA, CDR2 SQIVND (reference sequence). V gave up 8 bases and J gave up 1 base, with 5 bases separating them. CDR3 protein: CASWGNTEAFF. As DNA, the CDR3 is TGTGCCAGTTGGGGGAACACTGAAGCTTTCTTT.

The chain recombines TRBV5-1 with TRBJ1-2; a possible D gene is TRBD1 (5 bases). Looked up from germline, CDR1 is SGHRS and CDR2 is YFSETQ. The CDR3 loop spans 14 amino acids. Trimming pared 0 bases from V and 3 bases from J, leaving 9 bases between. The CDR3 sequence: CASSLDLGDYGYTF. The CDR3 nucleotides read TGCGCCAGCAGCTTGGATCTAGGGGACTATGGCTACACCTTC.

As for this clone: Other DNA variants within this sample encode the same CDR3. This chain connects TRBV4-1 to TRBJ2-5; D unclear. V shed 1 base and J shed 5 bases, with 11 bases lying between them. Germline V gene data show CDR1 as MGHRA and CDR2 as YSYEKL. The CDR3 runs to 14 residues. The DNA for the CDR3 is TGCGCCAGCAGCCAAGGTCTGCCGGGCGAGACCCAGTACTTC. Protein sequence: CASSQGLPGETQYF.